One and the same sample provided the 9 T cell receptor beta chains below, sequenced in a study of PD-1 blockade in classical Hodgkin lymphoma. Using immunoSEQ multiplex PCR, the repertoire was profiled, and TCRdb retains in-frame clones only, with some absent. This sample has about 13,000 clones, with about four fifths found just once. Each patient experienced a relapse that followed autologous stem cell transplantation, and brentuximab vedotin exposure varied. Sequencing was performed on peripheral blood mononuclear cells (PBMCs), taken at baseline. Receptor source: a human donor with classical Hodgkin lymphoma.

Worth noting for this clone: The same CDR3 can be traced to other DNA sequences in this sample. The chain uses TRBV18 and TRBJ1-2; D uncertain. The CDR3 spans 14 residues. Germline V lookup: CDR1 KGHSH, CDR2 LQKENI. Trimming removed 3 bases from V and 4 bases from J, with 12 bases in between. DNA of the CDR3: TGTGCCAGCTCACCGCCTACAGAAAGCTATGGCTACACCTTC. Protein sequence: CASSPPTESYGYTF.

The chain combines TRBV21-1 with TRBJ2-2. TRBV21-1 is assigned pseudogene status. CDR3 length equals 17 residues. As DNA, the CDR3 is TGTGCCAGCAGCAGTCATAATCGGGCACTAAACACCGGGGAGCTGTTTTTT. Protein sequence: CASSSHNRALNTGELFF.

The CDR3 reads CASRNPVGGMNTEAFF. CDR3 coding DNA: TGTGCCAGCAGAAACCCAGTGGGGGGAATGAACACTGAAGCTTTCTTT. The rearrangement links TRBV28 to TRBJ1-1, with TRBD1 as a possible D gene (5 bases). This CDR3 has 16 residues. Trimming left V 6 bases short and J 0 bases short, with 17 bases between. From germline, CDR1 is MDHEN and CDR2 SYDVKM.

This chain links TRBV2 with TRBJ2-7; maybe TRBD2 (5 bases). This CDR3 has 13 amino acids. Trimming left V 3 bases short and J 2 bases short, with 8 bases between. Germline assignment: CDR1 SNHLY and CDR2 FYNNEI. The CDR3 DNA is TGTGCCAGCAGTGATGAGGGCCCCTACGAGCAGTACGTC. Translation: CASSDEGPYEQYV.

V and J are TRBV7-9 and TRBJ2-1; 11 positions match TRBD2. Per the germline V gene, CDR1 is SEHNR and CDR2 is FQNEAQ (reference sequence). The CDR3 loop spans 18 amino acids. The V and J ends lost 2 bases and 2 bases, in that order; junction bases with no gene match: 8. CDR3 region: CASSLFTSGGPPYNEQFF. The DNA of the CDR3 is TGTGCCAGCAGCTTATTCACTAGCGGGGGCCCCCCCTACAATGAGCAGTTCTTC.

This chain links TRBV4-2 with TRBJ2-2; 8 bases fit TRBD2. There are 18 residues in the CDR3. Germline V gives CDR1 LGHNA, CDR2 YNFKEQ. The V gene end was trimmed by 0 bases and the J gene end by 2 bases; junction bases not matched to a gene: 8. The CDR3, as DNA: TGTGCCAGCAGCCAAGATCCCCTCGGGGGGGCTAACACCGGGGAGCTGTTTTTT. Protein product: CASSQDPLGGANTGELFF.

The chain combines TRBV6-6 with TRBJ1-2; maybe TRBD1 (5 bases). The CDR3 loop spans 15 amino acids. The germline CDR1 and CDR2 sequences are MNHNY and SVGAGI (reference sequence). The V end was cut by 3 bases, the J end by 3 bases, with 14 bases between. Written as DNA, the CDR3 is TGTGCCAGCAGTTATGGGCAGGGACGAGACTATGGCTACACCTTC. Translated, it gives CASSYGQGRDYGYTF.

The chain has TRBV2 and TRBJ1-2; D is perhaps TRBD1 (5 bases). CDR3 size: 13 residues. The germline V gene encodes CDR1 SNHLY and CDR2 FYNNEI. Between the trimmed V and J ends, which lost 5 bases and 7 bases, there was a span of 14 bases. CDR3 sequence (DNA): TGTGCCAGCAGTAGGATGGATGGGGCTGGCTACACCTTC. It translates to CASSRMDGAGYTF. The full variable domain, in which reference TRBV2 and TRBJ1-2 provide the parts outside the CDR3, is EPEVTQTPSHQVTQMGQEVILRCVPISNHLYFYWYRQILGQKVEFLVSFYNNEISEKSEIFDDQFSVERPDGSNFTLKIRSTKLEDSAMYFCASSRMDGAGYTFGSGTRLTVV.

This chain uses TRBV7-9 with TRBJ1-1; D unresolved. Trimming cost V 5 bases and J 1 base, with 11 bases left between them. This CDR3 has 14 amino acids. Germline V lookup: CDR1 SEHNR, CDR2 FQNEAQ (reference sequence). The CDR3 DNA follows: TGTGCCAGCAGCGAAATCGGCGGGAACACTGAAGCTTTCTTT. Translated, it gives CASSEIGGNTEAFF.